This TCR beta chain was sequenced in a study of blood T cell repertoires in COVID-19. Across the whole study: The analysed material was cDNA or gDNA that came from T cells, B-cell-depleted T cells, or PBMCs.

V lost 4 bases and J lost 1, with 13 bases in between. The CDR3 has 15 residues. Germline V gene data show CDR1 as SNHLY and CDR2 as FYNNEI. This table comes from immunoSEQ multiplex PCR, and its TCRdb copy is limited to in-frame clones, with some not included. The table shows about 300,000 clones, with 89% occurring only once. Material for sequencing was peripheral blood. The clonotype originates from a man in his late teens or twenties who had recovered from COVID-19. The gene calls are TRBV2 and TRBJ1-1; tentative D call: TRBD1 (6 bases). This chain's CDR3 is CASSAGHPRNTEAFF. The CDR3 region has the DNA TGTGCCAGCAGTGCGGGACACCCAAGGAACACTGAAGCTTTCTTT. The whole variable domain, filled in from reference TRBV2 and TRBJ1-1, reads EPEVTQTPSHQVTQMGQEVILRCVPISNHLYFYWYRQILGQKVEFLVSFYNNEISEKSEIFDDQFSVERPDGSNFTLKIRSTKLEDSAMYFCASSAGHPRNTEAFFGQGTRLTVV.